Presented here are 27 T cell receptor beta chains from one specimen sequenced in a study of blood T cell repertoires in COVID-19 (dated by TCRdb to the early 2020s). Library preparation used the immunoSEQ multiplex PCR assay. TCRdb provides this immuneACCESS table in a form limited to in-frame rearrangements. Some clones are lacking; in checked studies, under half of them reflect an unresolved V gene, and why the rest are absent is not known. For this sample there are some 230,000 clones; roughly 84% appear just once. In total, the top ten clones hold 2.5% to 3.5% of the sample. The source material was peripheral blood. The receptors were gathered from a middle-aged man who had recovered from COVID-19.

This clone was detected only a few times. The sample has other DNA sequences that encode this CDR3 too. The V and J genes are TRBV5-1 and TRBJ2-5; TRBD1 might be the D (5 bases). Deletions cut 1 base from V and 5 bases from J, with 9 bases between. CDR1 and CDR2 (germline): SGHRS, YFSETQ. CDR3 length equals 13 residues. CDR3 sequence: CASSLQGEETQYF. The CDR3, as DNA: TGCGCCAGCAGCTTGCAGGGCGAGGAGACCCAGTACTTC.

This chain uses TRBV5-8 with TRBJ1-5; perhaps TRBD1 as D (6 bases). V dropped 0 bases and J dropped 0 bases, with 13 bases sitting between them. Germline values: CDR1 SGHTS, CDR2 YDEGEE. CDR3 size: 17 residues. As DNA, the CDR3 is TGTGCCAGCAGCTTGGATTATGACAGGTATAGCAATCAGCCCCAGCATTTT. It specifies CASSLDYDRYSNQPQHF. Together with reference TRBV5-8 and TRBJ1-5, the CDR3 gives the full variable domain: EAGVTQSPTHLIKTRGQQATLRCSPISGHTSVYWYQQALGLGLQFLLWYDEGEERNRGNFPPRFSGRQFPNYSSELNVNALELEDSALYLCASSLDYDRYSNQPQHFGDGTRLSIL.

The V call is TRBV7-8, the J call TRBJ2-1; a weak D match, TRBD2 (7 bases). Deletions cut 6 bases from V and 4 bases from J, with 25 bases between. CDR1 and CDR2 from the germline V gene are SGHVS and FQNEAQ. The CDR3 sequence is 18 residues long. As DNA, the CDR3 is TGTGCCAGCAGTCCCTCCCCGGGGGGCCCAACGGGATACAATGAGCAGTTCTTC. Protein sequence: CASSPSPGGPTGYNEQFF. The variable domain in full, completed from reference TRBV7-8 and TRBJ2-1, reads GAGVSQSPRYKVAKRGQDVALRCDPISGHVSLFWYQQALGQGPEFLTYFQNEAQLDKSGLPSDRFFAERPEGSVSTLKIQRTQQEDSAVYLCASSPSPGGPTGYNEQFFGPGTRLTVL.

J is TRBJ1-6 and V is TRBV28; 7 bases fit TRBD1. V shed 6 bases and J 5 bases; nucleotides not matched to a gene: 7. The CDR3 length is 15 residues. Germline CDR1 is MDHEN and CDR2 is SYDVKM. The CDR3 loop reads CASSPGTANNSPLHF. CDR3 nucleotide sequence: TGTGCCAGCAGCCCTGGGACAGCCAATAATTCACCCCTCCACTTT.

The V call is TRBV14, the J call TRBJ2-1, with TRBD1 matching over 10 bases. The germline gives CDR1 SGHDN, CDR2 FVKESK. The CDR3 consists of 16 residues. Trimming removed 3 bases from V and 4 bases from J; junction bases left unmatched: 6. CDR3 protein: CASSQGQGIRYNEQFF. For the CDR3, the DNA is TGTGCCAGCAGCCAGGGACAGGGGATTCGATACAATGAGCAGTTCTTC. The full variable domain, rest sourced from reference TRBV14 and TRBJ2-1, is EAGVTQFPSHSVIEKGQTVTLRCDPISGHDNLYWYRRVMGKEIKFLLHFVKESKQDESGMPNNRFLAERTGGTYSTLKVQPAELEDSGVYFCASSQGQGIRYNEQFFGPGTRLTVL.

The genes are TRBV30 and TRBJ2-1; 7 bases map to TRBD2. The J segment lost 2 bases and the V segment lost 6 bases, leaving 10 bases of the junction unmatched. The CDR3 has 15 amino acids. Germline loops: CDR1 GTSNPN, CDR2 SVGIG (reference sequence). CDR3 nucleotide sequence: TGTGCCTGCGCGTGGGCGGGAGATGCCTACAATGAGCAGTTCTTC. It translates to CACAWAGDAYNEQFF.

The chain recombines TRBV3-1 (or the pseudogene TRBV3-2) with TRBJ2-3; 8 bases map to TRBD1. Unmatched junction bases numbered 5, after V lost 3 bases and J lost 3 bases. Germline V CDR1 and CDR2: LGHDT, YNNKEL (reference sequence). The CDR3 has 15 amino acids. This CDR3 reads CASSHDDRGTDTQYF. CDR3 nucleotides: TGTGCCAGCAGCCATGATGACAGGGGTACAGATACGCAGTATTTT.

The J gene is TRBJ2-1, the V gene TRBV24-1; 12 nucleotides align to TRBD2. The CDR3 runs 15 residues. Germline CDR1 and CDR2: KGHDR and SFDVKD. V dropped 4 bases and J dropped 9; count of bases not matched to a gene: 6. DNA of the CDR3: TGTGCCACCAGTGACCCTAGCGGGAGGGCCGGTGAGCAGTTCTTC. Its translation: CATSDPSGRAGEQFF.

This clone was detected only once. The V call is TRBV10-1, the J call TRBJ2-7; 11 nucleotides match TRBD2. After removal of 6 bases from V and 2 bases from J, the junction contained 6 bases not matched to a gene. Germline V gene sequence: CDR1 WNHNN, CDR2 SYGVQD (reference sequence). The CDR3 has 15 amino acids. CDR3 coding DNA: TGCGCCAGCAGCGGGACTAGCGGAAACCCCTACGAGCAGTACTTC. Encoded protein: CASSGTSGNPYEQYF.

The chain has TRBV5-1 and TRBJ2-2, with D maybe TRBD2 (6 bases). Germline CDR1 SGHRS, CDR2 YFSETQ. This CDR3 is built from 17 residues. Trimming cost V 0 bases and J 0 bases, with 12 bases left between them. The CDR3 DNA follows: TGCGCCAGCAGCTTGGGGGGGGACCCTGCGAACACCGGGGAGCTGTTTTTT. It codes for CASSLGGDPANTGELFF.

This chain uses TRBV2 with TRBJ1-5; maybe TRBD1 (5 bases). The CDR3 sequence is 17 residues long. Germline loops: CDR1 SNHLY, CDR2 FYNNEI. V was pared by 2 bases and J by 2 bases, with 16 bases between. In DNA form, the CDR3 reads TGTGCCAGCAGTGAAATCACCAGGGTTCGAGGCAATCAGCCCCAGCATTTT. Translating gives CASSEITRVRGNQPQHF.

In its sample, this clone was seen once. This rearrangement joins TRBV7-9 to TRBJ1-1, with D maybe TRBD1 (6 bases). From germline, CDR1 is SEHNR and CDR2 FQNEAQ (reference sequence). The CDR3 extends over 15 amino acids. Between the trimmed V and J ends, which lost 6 bases and 2 bases, there was a span of 16 bases. DNA for the CDR3: TGTGCCAGCAGTGAATCGGGACACCTAAACACTGAAGCTTTCTTT. Translated: CASSESGHLNTEAFF.

The V gene is TRBV7-2, the J gene TRBJ2-1; D might be TRBD2 (5 bases). The CDR3 length is 14 residues. Germline CDR1 and CDR2: SGHTA and FQGNSA. V gave up 0 bases and J gave up 5 bases, with 8 bases separating them. The CDR3 loop is CASSLAAGNNEQFF. The DNA of the CDR3 is TGTGCCAGCAGCTTAGCTGCGGGTAACAATGAGCAGTTCTTC.

V usage is TRBV7-8 and J usage is TRBJ1-5; possibly TRBD1 for D (6 bases). The germline V gene encodes CDR1 SGHVS and CDR2 FQNEAQ. The CDR3 contains 15 residues. Trimming removed 0 bases from V and 7 bases from J, with 13 bases in between. CDR3 nucleotides: TGTGCCAGCAGCTTAGCGGGGGGGACATCCCAGCCCCAGCATTTT. Translated, it gives CASSLAGGTSQPQHF.

The V call is TRBV30, the J call TRBJ2-1; TRBD2 might be the D (5 bases). The germline V and J ends were trimmed by 4 bases and 5 bases, with 12 bases remaining between them. This CDR3 has 13 amino acids. Germline CDR1 GTSNPN, CDR2 SVGIG (reference sequence). Here the CDR3 reads CAWKKDFNNEQFF. CDR3 coding DNA: TGTGCCTGGAAGAAGGACTTCAACAATGAGCAGTTCTTC.

The chain links TRBV29-1 to TRBJ2-1; D perhaps matches TRBD2 (5 bases). The CDR3 is made up of 12 amino acids. With 4 bases removed from V and 14 bases from J, the gap between germline ends came to 18 bases. Germline V gives CDR1 SQVTM, CDR2 ANQGSEA. CDR3 region: CSVGKSLEVKFF. The CDR3 DNA sequence: TGCAGCGTTGGGAAGAGCTTGGAGGTGAAGTTCTTC.

The V call is TRBV28, the J call TRBJ1-6, with D uncertain. The germline V gene has CDR1 MDHEN and CDR2 SYDVKM. V was trimmed by 4 bases and J by 10 bases, leaving 14 bases between them. This CDR3 has 14 residues. CDR3 sequence reads: CASSSPGVQSPLHF. DNA for the CDR3: TGTGCCAGCAGTTCCCCCGGGGTGCAGTCACCCCTCCACTTT.

This clone was seen only a few times. The chain employs TRBV29-1 and TRBJ1-5, with D possibly matching TRBD1 (6 bases). The germline CDR1 and CDR2 sequences are SQVTM and ANQGSEA. Trimming cost V 1 base and J 1 base, with 14 bases left between them. The CDR3 loop spans 16 amino acids. CDR3 sequence: CSVEVKGQGSNQPQHF. CDR3 sequence (DNA): TGCAGCGTTGAAGTTAAGGGGCAGGGGAGCAATCAGCCCCAGCATTTT. Complete variable domain (other parts from reference TRBV29-1 and TRBJ1-5): SAVISQKPSRDICQRGTSLTIQCQVDSQVTMMFWYRQQPGQSLTLIATANQGSEATYESGFVIDKFPISRPNLTFSTLTVSNMSPEDSSIYLCSVEVKGQGSNQPQHFGDGTRLSIL.

The chain links TRBV7-9 to TRBJ1-2, with TRBD1 matching 7 bases. The CDR3 has 14 residues. The germline CDR1 and CDR2 sequences are SEHNR and FQNEAQ (reference sequence). The J segment lost 8 bases and the V segment lost 1 base, leaving 7 bases of the junction unmatched. The CDR3 region is CASSLGDSFGGYTF. In DNA form, the CDR3 reads TGTGCCAGCAGCTTAGGGGACAGCTTTGGGGGCTACACCTTC.

This chain uses TRBV5-4 with TRBJ2-2; the D gene is possibly TRBD1 (5 bases). CDR1 SGHNT and CDR2 YYREEE come from the germline V gene (reference sequence). V lost 4 bases and J lost 3, with 16 bases in between. CDR3 length: 16 residues. CDR3 region: CASSTGTRDHTGELFF. CDR3 nucleotides: TGTGCCAGCAGCACAGGTACTCGAGACCACACCGGGGAGCTGTTTTTT.

The J gene is TRBJ2-7, the V gene TRBV9; 10 bases match TRBD2. Germline CDR1 is SGDLS and CDR2 is YYNGEE. CDR3 length: 15 residues. Germline trimming cut 0 bases from V and 5 bases from J; bases unmatched to any gene: 5. The chain's CDR3 is CASSVGPLAGDEQYF. The CDR3 DNA follows: TGTGCCAGCAGCGTAGGTCCGCTAGCGGGGGACGAGCAGTACTTC.

CDR3 amino acids: CASSQGTSGGNEKLFF. CDR3 in DNA: TGTGCCAGCAGCCAAGGGACGTCAGGGGGGAATGAAAAACTGTTTTTT. The chain recombines TRBV4-2 with TRBJ1-4; 7 nucleotides agree with TRBD1. V lost 1 base, J lost 5 bases, and 7 bases stayed unmatched. CDR3 length equals 16 residues. Germline V gene data show CDR1 as LGHNA and CDR2 as YNFKEQ.

This chain joins TRBV2 and TRBJ1-1; 7 bases fit TRBD1. This CDR3 spans 15 amino acids. V lost 6 bases to trimming and J lost 4 bases; unmatched junction nucleotides: 11. Germline V gives CDR1 SNHLY, CDR2 FYNNEI. The CDR3 bases are TGTGCCAGCAGCGCATTCACAGGGGCGCCCACTGAAGCTTTCTTT. This gives the protein CASSAFTGAPTEAFF.

The rearrangement uses TRBV18 and TRBJ2-1; 8 bases are shared with TRBD2. The junction had 6 bases not matched to a gene; V was cut back by 0 bases and J by 2 bases. CDR3 length: 17 amino acids. The germline CDR1 and CDR2 sequences are KGHSH and LQKENI. CDR3 sequence: CASSPPATGRAYNEQFF. The CDR3 coding sequence is TGTGCCAGCTCACCACCTGCCACCGGGAGGGCCTACAATGAGCAGTTCTTC.

The chain employs TRBV15 and TRBJ2-5; possible D gene TRBD2, 8 bases. The V end lost 0 bases, the J end lost 6 bases, and 17 bases lay between the germline ends. Germline V lookup: CDR1 LNHNV, CDR2 YYDKDF (reference sequence). This CDR3 contains 16 residues. CDR3 coding DNA: TGTGCCACCAGCAGAGATACGGGAGGGGGCAGGAAGACCCAGTACTTC. Amino acids: CATSRDTGGGRKTQYF.

This sequence joins TRBV6-5 and TRBJ2-7, with TRBD2 identical over 9 bases. The germline V gene has CDR1 MNHEY and CDR2 SVGAGI. This CDR3 is 15 amino acids long. V was pared by 1 base and J by 5 bases, with 6 bases of the junction left unmatched. This chain's CDR3 is CASSYLGGRADEQYF. The CDR3 DNA is TGTGCCAGCAGTTACTTGGGCGGGAGGGCTGACGAGCAGTACTTC.

The chain links TRBV7-9 to TRBJ2-1, with 8 bases matching TRBD2. Germline V lookup: CDR1 SEHNR, CDR2 FQNEAQ (reference sequence). J lost 9 bases, V lost 1 base, and 8 bases had no gene match. The CDR3 covers 15 residues. This CDR3 reads CASSLGPGGPREQFF. The CDR3 DNA reads TGTGCCAGCAGCTTAGGTCCGGGAGGGCCCCGTGAGCAGTTCTTC.